The 26 T cell receptor beta chains reported below all come from one sample, sequenced in a study of blood T cell repertoires in COVID-19. Sequencing was performed with immunoSEQ multiplex PCR; in TCRdb, only in-frame clones are kept and a portion is missing. The table records roughly 87,000 clones, approximately 85% of them present only once. Sequencing input: peripheral blood. The receptor source for this set is a woman older than 75 with COVID-19, enrolled during active disease.

The chain employs TRBV30 and TRBJ1-5; weak D call: TRBD1 (5 bases). The CDR3 loop spans 13 amino acids. Trimming cost V 0 bases and J 4 bases, with 7 bases left between them. Germline V gene data show CDR1 as GTSNPN and CDR2 as SVGIG (reference sequence). The CDR3 spells CAWSVGLNQPQHF. The DNA for the CDR3 is TGTGCCTGGAGTGTGGGGCTAAATCAGCCCCAGCATTTT.

J is TRBJ1-2 and V is TRBV25-1, with D possibly TRBD1 on 5 matching bases. Trimming removed 4 bases from V and 7 bases from J, with 13 bases in between. Germline V gives CDR1 MGHDK, CDR2 SYGVNS. The CDR3 runs to 13 residues. The chain's CDR3 is CASSAGRGFGYTF. The CDR3 DNA is TGTGCCAGCAGTGCGGGTCGGGGGTTTGGCTACACCTTC.

The V call is TRBV27, the J call TRBJ1-1; no firm D call. This CDR3 contains 13 residues. CDR1 and CDR2 from the germline V gene are MNHEY and SMNVEV (reference sequence). V lost 3 bases, J lost 2 bases, and 7 bases lay in between. CDR3: CASSLRGNTEAFF. Written as DNA, the CDR3 is TGTGCCAGCAGTTTGCGGGGAAACACTGAAGCTTTCTTT.

This chain uses TRBV10-3 with TRBJ2-3; 11 bases match TRBD2. Losses at the gene ends were 2 bases for V and 1 base for J; bases not matched to a gene: 2. The CDR3 consists of 16 residues. Germline CDR1 is ENHRY and CDR2 is SYGVKD. The CDR3 here is CAISERGLAGTDTQYF. CDR3 in DNA: TGTGCCATCAGTGAGCGGGGACTAGCGGGCACAGATACGCAGTATTTT.

V is TRBV18 and J is TRBJ1-1, with TRBD1 identical over 7 bases. Germline loops: CDR1 KGHSH, CDR2 LQKENI. This CDR3 contains 13 residues. Losses at the gene ends were 4 bases for V and 8 bases for J; bases not matched to a gene: 7. The CDR3 nucleotides read TGTGCCAGCTCACTGAACAGGGGATCGGAAGCTTTCTTT. Protein product: CASSLNRGSEAFF.

The chain links TRBV10-3 to TRBJ2-5; a possible D gene is TRBD2 (6 bases). Germline CDR1 is ENHRY and CDR2 is SYGVKD. V lost 4 bases, J lost 9 bases, and 15 bases lay in between. This CDR3 has 13 amino acids. The CDR3 here is CAISVEDLAAQYF. The CDR3 DNA follows: TGTGCCATCAGTGTCGAGGATTTAGCGGCCCAGTACTTC.

This clone was recorded only once. The chain employs TRBV4-2 and TRBJ1-6; a possible D gene is TRBD1 (5 bases). Germline V CDR1 and CDR2: LGHNA, YNFKEQ. The CDR3 is 16 amino acids. V dropped 5 bases and J dropped 10 bases, with 21 bases sitting between them. Here the CDR3 reads CASSTLGGRVESPLHF. As DNA, the CDR3 is TGTGCCAGCAGCACCCTCGGGGGGAGGGTCGAATCACCCCTCCACTTT.

This rearrangement joins TRBV18 to TRBJ2-3; D might be TRBD1 (6 bases). The CDR3 spans 13 residues. Trimming took off 4 bases at V and 8 bases at J, with 13 bases between the two ends. In germline, CDR1 is KGHSH, CDR2 LQKENI. CDR3 in DNA: TGTGCCAGCTCACTACAGGGACCCAGTACGCAGTATTTT. Translation gives CASSLQGPSTQYF.

In this sample, this clone turned up a few times. The chain uses TRBV2 and TRBJ2-5; the D gene is possibly TRBD2 (5 bases). CDR3 size: 12 residues. CDR1 is SNHLY and CDR2 is FYNNEI in the germline V gene. The V end was cut by 6 bases, the J end by 5 bases, with 10 bases between. CDR3 loop: CASSRGAETQYF. In nucleotides, the CDR3 is TGTGCCAGCAGCCGGGGTGCGGAGACCCAGTACTTC.

The chain links TRBV6-2 or TRBV6-3 to TRBJ1-2, with 12 bases identical to TRBD1. The J segment lost 7 bases and the V segment lost 5 bases, leaving 11 bases of the junction unmatched. In germline, CDR1 is MNHEY, CDR2 SVGEGT. The CDR3 is 16 amino acids. The CDR3 DNA reads as TGTGCCAGCAGTGGGAGGCTCGGGACAGGGGGCTCTGGCTACACCTTC. Amino acid sequence: CASSGRLGTGGSGYTF.

The chain recombines TRBV6-5 with TRBJ1-1; D is unresolved. The germline CDR1 and CDR2 sequences are MNHEY and SVGAGI. The V and J ends lost 6 bases and 6 bases respectively, with 14 bases between them. CDR3 size: 13 residues. Here the CDR3 DNA reads TGTGCCAGCAGGCCCGACCCGAGGGCTGAAGCTTTCTTT. This encodes CASRPDPRAEAFF.

V is TRBV5-4 and J is TRBJ2-7; 7 bases fit TRBD1. Per the germline V gene, CDR1 is SGHNT and CDR2 is YYREEE (reference sequence). V gave up 4 bases and J gave up 0 bases; unmatched junction bases: 7. The CDR3 is 15 residues long. The CDR3 protein is CASSIGGRSSYEQYF. DNA for the CDR3: TGTGCCAGCAGCATAGGGGGCAGAAGCTCCTACGAGCAGTACTTC.

This chain uses TRBV7-2 with TRBJ2-7, with TRBD1 identical over 7 bases. Germline V gives CDR1 SGHTA, CDR2 FQGNSA. V shed 5 bases and J 4 bases; nucleotides not matched to a gene: 2. CDR3 length equals 12 residues. The CDR3 reads CASSVQGYEQYF. The CDR3 region has the DNA TGTGCCAGCAGCGTACAGGGGTACGAGCAGTACTTC. Full variable domain (rest looked up from reference TRBV7-2 and TRBJ2-7): GAGVSQSPSNKVTEKGKDVELRCDPISGHTALYWYRQSLGQGLEFLIYFQGNSAPDKSGLPSDRFSAERTGGSVSTLTIQRTQQEDSAVYLCASSVQGYEQYFGPGTRLTVT.

The V call is TRBV6-2 or TRBV6-3, the J call TRBJ2-3; TRBD2 matches at 12 bases. This CDR3 comprises 17 residues. The junction had 20 bases not matched to a gene; V was cut back by 5 bases and J by 14 bases. Germline V CDR1 and CDR2: MNHEY, SVGEGT. CDR3 nucleotides: TGTGCCAGCAGTGCCAGACTAGCGGGGGCCACAGATACGCGTCCGTATTTT. Amino acids: CASSARLAGATDTRPYF.

The gene calls are TRBV5-6 and TRBJ1-3, with 7 bases identical to TRBD1. J lost 3 bases, V lost 0 bases, and 3 bases had no gene match. The CDR3 length is 15 residues. The germline CDR1 and CDR2 sequences are SGHDT and YYEEEE. The chain's CDR3 is CASSLVGGSGNTIYF. The CDR3 DNA follows: TGTGCCAGCAGCTTGGTAGGGGGCAGTGGAAACACCATATATTTT.

The chain joins TRBV12-3 or TRBV12-4 to TRBJ2-6, with D possibly TRBD2 on 5 matching bases. Trimming pared 6 bases from V and 4 bases from J, leaving 7 bases between. The CDR3 is made up of 13 amino acids. The CDR3 nucleotides read TGTGCCAGCAGCCGAGGGGGGGCCAACGTCCTGACTTTC. It yields the protein CASSRGGANVLTF.

The chain combines TRBV3-1 (or the pseudogene TRBV3-2) with TRBJ2-7; D uncertain. The germline gives CDR1 LGHDT, CDR2 YNNKEL (reference sequence). This CDR3 is built from 12 residues. Trimming removed 1 base from V and 3 bases from J, with 4 bases in between. CDR3 DNA sequence: TGTGCCAGCAGCCAAGCGGGCTACGAGCAGTACTTC. It translates to CASSQAGYEQYF.

The CDR3 sequence: CASSPSGGSSYNEQFF. The CDR3 region has the DNA TGTGCCAGCAGTCCGAGCGGGGGAAGCTCCTACAATGAGCAGTTCTTC. The V gene is TRBV28, the J gene TRBJ2-1; 8 nucleotides agree with TRBD2. This CDR3 has 16 residues. With 5 bases clipped from V and 0 bases from J, the junction kept 6 bases outside the gene matches. CDR1 is MDHEN, CDR2 SYDVKM, per germline.

The J gene is TRBJ1-2, the V gene TRBV7-8, with 8 bases fitting TRBD1. This CDR3 is 14 amino acids long. Germline V gene lookup returns CDR1 SGHVS and CDR2 FQNEAQ. Trimming cost V 5 bases and J 3 bases; bases outside gene matches: 5. The CDR3 loop is CASSAQGVDYGYTF. The CDR3 nucleotides read TGTGCCAGCAGCGCACAGGGGGTGGACTATGGCTACACCTTC.

The chain is built from TRBV5-6 and TRBJ2-1; 9 bases map to TRBD2. The CDR3 has 17 amino acids. V shed 0 bases and J 1 base; nucleotides not matched to a gene: 5. The germline gives CDR1 SGHDT, CDR2 YYEEEE. The CDR3 loop reads CASSLGGRGKSYNEQFF. Written as DNA, the CDR3 is TGTGCCAGCAGCTTGGGCGGGAGGGGGAAGTCCTACAATGAGCAGTTCTTC.

This clone has just one count. The genes are TRBV3-1 (or the pseudogene TRBV3-2) and TRBJ2-7; the D is unclear. Between the trimmed V and J ends, which lost 5 bases and 4 bases, there was a span of 18 bases. Per germline, CDR1 LGHDT and CDR2 YNNKEL (reference sequence). The CDR3 contains 15 residues. The CDR3 is CASSDPTRLKYEQYF. The CDR3 nucleotides are TGTGCCAGCAGCGACCCTACGCGGCTTAAATACGAGCAGTACTTC.

The chain has TRBV4-2 and TRBJ2-7; 7 bases map to TRBD1. The V and J ends lost 1 base and 5 bases, in that order; junction bases with no gene match: 5. The CDR3 sequence is 14 residues long. Per germline, CDR1 LGHNA and CDR2 YNFKEQ. The CDR3 is CASSQGQGIHEQYF. The DNA of the CDR3 is TGTGCCAGCAGCCAAGGACAGGGCATCCACGAGCAGTACTTC.

The chain is built from TRBV2 and TRBJ1-5; TRBD1 matches at 8 bases. J was trimmed by 1 base and V by 6 bases; bases with no gene match: 5. Looked up from germline, CDR1 is SNHLY and CDR2 is FYNNEI. This CDR3 comprises 15 residues. CDR3: CASSETGESNQPQHF. In nucleotides, the CDR3 is TGTGCCAGCAGCGAGACAGGGGAGAGCAATCAGCCCCAGCATTTT.

The chain is built from TRBV9 and TRBJ2-2; the match to TRBD2 covers 14 bases. The CDR3 is made up of 17 amino acids. Germline V gives CDR1 SGDLS, CDR2 YYNGEE. V shed 3 bases and J 4 bases; nucleotides not matched to a gene: 5. CDR3 nucleotides: TGTGCCAGCAGCGAGAGACTAGCGGGAGGGGGCACCGGGGAGCTGTTTTTT. Its translation: CASSERLAGGGTGELFF.

The gene calls are TRBV11-1 and TRBJ2-1; 11 bases match TRBD2. This CDR3 has 16 residues. Germline V gene lookup returns CDR1 SGHAT and CDR2 FQDESV (reference sequence). The ends lost 5 bases at V and 2 bases at J; junction bases unmatched: 5. CDR3: CASSPGTSGTYNEQFF. The CDR3 nucleotides are TGTGCCAGCAGCCCGGGGACTAGCGGAACCTACAATGAGCAGTTCTTC.

The chain joins TRBV20-1 to TRBJ2-5; 8 nucleotides line up with TRBD1. The J segment lost 5 bases and the V segment lost 3 bases, leaving 8 bases of the junction unmatched. Germline V gene sequence: CDR1 DFQATT, CDR2 SNEGSKA (reference sequence). This CDR3 is 14 amino acids long. In DNA, the CDR3 is TGCAGTGCTAGTTCCCGGACAGGGCAGGAGACCCAGTACTTC. Its protein product is CSASSRTGQETQYF.